Listed below are T cell receptor beta chains from one sample, sequenced in a study of T cell responses to AZD1222 COVID-19 vaccine. Using immunoSEQ multiplex PCR, the repertoire was profiled, and TCRdb retains in-frame clones only, with some absent. The sample consists of 180,000 or so clones, less than 95% of them appearing once. Here the sequenced sample was peripheral blood, taken on day 0 of AZD1222 vaccination. These receptors all stem from an adult in good health. The CDR3 runs from the conserved cysteine through the conserved F or W. The D gene is left open where the match is weak. Clone size, where shown, is once, few, many, or a class for clones that have expanded.

V	D	size	J	CDR3	DNA
TRBV6-1	TRBD2	few	TRBJ2-1	CASSELAGSYNEQFF	TGTGCCAGCAGTGAACTAGCGGGCTCCTACAATGAGCAGTTCTTC
TRBV18	.	.	TRBJ1-2	CASSPQQGILDGYTF	TGTGCCAGCTCACCACAACAGGGAATTTTAGATGGCTACACCTTC
TRBV6-4	TRBD2	.	TRBJ2-3	CASSPQAGVSTDTQYF	TGTGCCAGCAGCCCCCAGGCGGGAGTCAGCACAGATACGCAGTATTTT
TRBV6-5	.	.	TRBJ1-6	CASQMGRGSPLHF	TGTGCCAGCCAGATGGGAAGAGGCTCACCCCTCCACTTT
TRBV12-3/TRBV12-4	.	.	TRBJ1-5	CASSLDEGKPQHF	TGTGCCAGCAGTTTAGATGAAGGGAAGCCCCAGCATTTT
TRBV14	TRBD1	.	TRBJ1-2	CASSRDSDYGYTF	TGTGCCAGCAGCCGGGACAGTGACTATGGCTACACCTTC
TRBV2	.	.	TRBJ1-2	CASSEALGGGYTF	TGTGCCAGCAGTGAAGCGCTTGGGGGTGGCTACACCTTC
TRBV14	.	.	TRBJ2-2	CASSPSEIGELFF	TGTGCCAGCAGCCCTTCGGAAATCGGGGAGCTGTTTTTT
TRBV6-5	TRBD1	.	TRBJ1-6	CASKGQSNSPLHF	TGTGCCAGCAAGGGACAGAGTAATTCACCCCTCCACTTT
TRBV6-5	TRBD1	.	TRBJ1-5	CASSFQGAQHF	TGTGCCAGCAGTTTCCAGGGGGCCCAGCATTTT
TRBV11-1	.	.	TRBJ1-6	CASSWGLNSPLHF	TGTGCCAGCAGTTGGGGACTCAATTCACCCCTCCACTTT
TRBV20-1	.	.	TRBJ2-7	CSASTPHYEQYF	TGCAGTGCTAGTACGCCGCACTACGAGCAGTACTTC
TRBV11-3	.	.	TRBJ2-2	CASSLVNTGELFF	TGTGCCAGCAGCTTGGTGAACACCGGGGAGCTGTTTTTT